This T cell receptor beta chain emerged from a study of identical twins. Whole-study findings and limits: Twin-shared out-of-frame alpha sequences were enriched for low generation probability. Within beta out-of-frame sequences, the excess sharing observed between twins was weaker. The authors drew conclusions from cross-sectional statistical analysis rather than following the same donors. Zero-insertion analyses could be partly confounded by invariant MAIT and iNKT cells.

Trimming removed 1 base from V and 1 base from J; junction bases left unmatched: 8. The V gene's germline CDR1 is SGHDT and CDR2 YYEEEE. The CDR3 runs 17 residues. About this clonotype itself: What it binds is not known.

In TCRdb, the 5' RACE reads were re-called with MiXCR into one record per CDR3 protein. The sample includes hundreds of thousands of distinct CDR3 sequences, roughly 8% of them seen just once. A further study also used this sample, focusing on yellow fever vaccine responses in identical twins.

The TCR was taken from a woman younger than 30 in good health. Sequenced sample: PBMCs. The genes are TRBV5-6 and TRBJ2-3, with 8 positions matching TRBD2. CDR3 amino acids: CASSLYGAGGGTDTQYF. The CDR3 DNA reads TGTGCCAGCAGCTTGTATGGGGCGGGGGGCGGCACAGATACGCAGTATTTT.